The next 2 T cell receptor beta chains were all read from a single sample in a study of read filtering for tumor transcriptome and immune sequencing. This library used roughly 400 ng RNA and molecular barcoded adaptors spanning alpha/delta and beta/gamma chains. Each CDR3 protein gets one entry after TCRdb re-called the reads with MiXCR. The repertoire holds tens of thousands of distinct CDR3 sequences, with around 18% as singletons. What was sequenced was a population of CD138-negative cells sorted from bone marrow. The origin of the receptors is a donor over 35 with multiple myeloma.

Worth noting for this clonotype: A clone one base away is much larger, so this may be a read error. In DNA form, the CDR3 reads TGTGCCAGCAGTTTTGGGTCCAGCCCTGGGGATTTT. It translates to CASSFGSSPGDF. This chain connects TRBV28 to TRBJ1-5; D not resolved. Looked up from germline, CDR1 is MDHEN and CDR2 is SYDVKM. The CDR3 loop spans 12 amino acids.

The gene calls are TRBV18 and TRBJ1-1; D uncertain. Trimming cost V 3 bases and J 0 bases, with 11 bases left between them. The CDR3 length is 15 residues. Germline lookup yields CDR1 KGHSH and CDR2 LQKENI. The CDR3 region has the DNA TGTGCCAGCTCACCCTCAAAAGCCGTGAACACTGAAGCTTTCTTT. Encoded protein: CASSPSKAVNTEAFF.